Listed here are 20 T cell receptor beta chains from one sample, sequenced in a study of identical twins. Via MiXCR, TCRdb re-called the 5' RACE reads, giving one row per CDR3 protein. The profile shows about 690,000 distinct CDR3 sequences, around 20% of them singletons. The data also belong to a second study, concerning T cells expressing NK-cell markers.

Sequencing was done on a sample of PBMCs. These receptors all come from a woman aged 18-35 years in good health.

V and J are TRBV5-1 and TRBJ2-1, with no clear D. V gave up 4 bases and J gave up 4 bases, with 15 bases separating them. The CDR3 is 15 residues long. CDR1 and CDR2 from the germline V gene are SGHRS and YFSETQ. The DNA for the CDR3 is TGCGCCAGCAGCGTCAATCCAGCAGCATACAATGAGCAGTTCTTC. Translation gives CASSVNPAAYNEQFF.

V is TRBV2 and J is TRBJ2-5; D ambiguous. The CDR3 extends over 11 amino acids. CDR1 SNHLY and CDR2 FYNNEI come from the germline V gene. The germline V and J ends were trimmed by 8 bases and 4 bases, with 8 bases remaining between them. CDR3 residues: CASERAETQYF. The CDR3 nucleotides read TGTGCCAGCGAACGGGCAGAGACCCAGTACTTC.

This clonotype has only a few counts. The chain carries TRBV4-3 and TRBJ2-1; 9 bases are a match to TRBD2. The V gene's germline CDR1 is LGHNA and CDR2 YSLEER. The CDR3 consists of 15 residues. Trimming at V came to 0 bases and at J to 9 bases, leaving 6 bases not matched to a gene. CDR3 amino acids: CASSQEGTSWAEQFF. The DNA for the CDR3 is TGCGCCAGCAGCCAAGAGGGGACTAGCTGGGCTGAGCAGTTCTTC.

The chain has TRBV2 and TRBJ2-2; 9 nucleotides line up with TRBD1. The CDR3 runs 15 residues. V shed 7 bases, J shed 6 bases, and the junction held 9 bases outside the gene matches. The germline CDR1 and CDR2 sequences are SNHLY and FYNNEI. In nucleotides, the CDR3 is TGTGCCAGCAACGACCGGACAGGGGTGGCCGGGGAGCTGTTTTTT. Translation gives CASNDRTGVAGELFF.

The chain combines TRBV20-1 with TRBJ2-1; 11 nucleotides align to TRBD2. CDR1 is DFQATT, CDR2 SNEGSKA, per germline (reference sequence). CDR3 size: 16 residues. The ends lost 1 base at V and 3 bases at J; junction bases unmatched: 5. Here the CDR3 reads CSARATGTSGYNEQFF. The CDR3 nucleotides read TGCAGTGCTAGAGCTACCGGGACTAGCGGCTACAATGAGCAGTTCTTC.

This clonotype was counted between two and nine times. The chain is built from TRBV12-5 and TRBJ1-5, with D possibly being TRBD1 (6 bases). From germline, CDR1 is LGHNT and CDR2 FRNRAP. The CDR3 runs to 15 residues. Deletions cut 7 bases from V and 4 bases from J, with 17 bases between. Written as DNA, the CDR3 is TGTGCTAGTGATCCTGGGGGGGCACGAAATCAGCCCCAGCATTTT. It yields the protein CASDPGGARNQPQHF. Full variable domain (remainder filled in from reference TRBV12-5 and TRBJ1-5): DARVTQTPRHKVTEMGQEVTMRCQPILGHNTVFWYRQTMMQGLELLAYFRNRAPLDDSGMPKDRFSAEMPDATLATLKIQPSEPRDSAVYFCASDPGGARNQPQHFGDGTRLSIL.

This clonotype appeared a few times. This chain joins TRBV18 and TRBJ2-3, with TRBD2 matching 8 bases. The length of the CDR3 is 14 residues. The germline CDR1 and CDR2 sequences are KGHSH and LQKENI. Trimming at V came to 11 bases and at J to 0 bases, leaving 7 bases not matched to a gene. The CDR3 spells CAGEAGESTDTQYF. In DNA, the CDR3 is TGTGCCGGGGAAGCGGGAGAGAGCACAGATACGCAGTATTTT.

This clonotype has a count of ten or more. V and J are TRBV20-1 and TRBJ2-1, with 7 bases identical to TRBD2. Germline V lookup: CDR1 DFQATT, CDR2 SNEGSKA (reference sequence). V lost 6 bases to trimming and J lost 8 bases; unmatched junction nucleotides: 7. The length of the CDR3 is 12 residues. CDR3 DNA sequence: TGCAGTGCGGTAGCGGGTGGGTATGAGCAGTTCTTC. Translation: CSAVAGGYEQFF.

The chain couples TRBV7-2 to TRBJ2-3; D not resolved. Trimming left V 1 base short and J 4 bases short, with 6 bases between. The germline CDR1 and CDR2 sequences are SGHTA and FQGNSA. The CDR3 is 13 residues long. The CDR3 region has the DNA TGTGCCAGCAGCTTAGACTTCGCAGATACGCAGTATTTT. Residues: CASSLDFADTQYF.

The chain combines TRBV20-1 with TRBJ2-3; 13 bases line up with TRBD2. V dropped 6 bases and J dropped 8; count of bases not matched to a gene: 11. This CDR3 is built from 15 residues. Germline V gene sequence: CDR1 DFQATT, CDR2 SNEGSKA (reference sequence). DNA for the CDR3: TGCAGTGCCTGGACTAGCGGGGGAAAACAGGGTACGCAGTATTTT. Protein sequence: CSAWTSGGKQGTQYF.

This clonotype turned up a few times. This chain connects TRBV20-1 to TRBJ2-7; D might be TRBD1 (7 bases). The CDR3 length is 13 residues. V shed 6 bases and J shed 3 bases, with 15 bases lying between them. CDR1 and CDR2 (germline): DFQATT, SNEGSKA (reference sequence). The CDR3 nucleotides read TGCAGTGCGTCAGGGGGGTTACACTACGAGCAGTACTTC. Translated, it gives CSASGGLHYEQYF.

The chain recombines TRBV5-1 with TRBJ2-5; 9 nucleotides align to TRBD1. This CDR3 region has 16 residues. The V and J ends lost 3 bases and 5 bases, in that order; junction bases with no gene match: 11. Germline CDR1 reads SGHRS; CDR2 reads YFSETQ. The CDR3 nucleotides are TGCGCCAGCAGCTGGGAACAGGGGGCAGTGGGGGAGACCCAGTACTTC. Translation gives CASSWEQGAVGETQYF.

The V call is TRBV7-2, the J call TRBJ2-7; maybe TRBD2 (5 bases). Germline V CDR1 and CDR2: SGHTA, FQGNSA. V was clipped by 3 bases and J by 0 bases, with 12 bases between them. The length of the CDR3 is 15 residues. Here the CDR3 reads CASSFQAVSSYEQYF. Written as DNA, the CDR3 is TGTGCCAGCAGCTTCCAAGCGGTTAGCTCCTACGAGCAGTACTTC.

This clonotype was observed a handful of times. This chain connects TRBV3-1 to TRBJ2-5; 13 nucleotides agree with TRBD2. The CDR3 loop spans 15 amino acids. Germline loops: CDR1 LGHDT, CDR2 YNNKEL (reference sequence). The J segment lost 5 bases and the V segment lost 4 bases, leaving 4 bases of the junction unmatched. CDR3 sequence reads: CASSRPGLAGETQYF. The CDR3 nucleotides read TGTGCCAGCAGCCGACCGGGACTAGCGGGGGAGACCCAGTACTTC.

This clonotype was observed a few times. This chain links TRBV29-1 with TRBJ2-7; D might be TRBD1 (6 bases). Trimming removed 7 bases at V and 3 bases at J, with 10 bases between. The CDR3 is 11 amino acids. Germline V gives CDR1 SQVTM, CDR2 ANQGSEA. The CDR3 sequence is CSGGHLYEQYF. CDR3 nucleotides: TGCAGCGGGGGACACCTCTACGAGCAGTACTTC.

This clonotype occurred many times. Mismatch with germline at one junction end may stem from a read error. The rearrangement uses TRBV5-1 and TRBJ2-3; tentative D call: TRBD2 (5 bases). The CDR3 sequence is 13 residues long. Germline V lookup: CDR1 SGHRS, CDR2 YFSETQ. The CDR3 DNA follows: TGTGCCAGCAGCCGGGATAGGACAGATACGCAGTATTTT. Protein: CASSRDRTDTQYF.

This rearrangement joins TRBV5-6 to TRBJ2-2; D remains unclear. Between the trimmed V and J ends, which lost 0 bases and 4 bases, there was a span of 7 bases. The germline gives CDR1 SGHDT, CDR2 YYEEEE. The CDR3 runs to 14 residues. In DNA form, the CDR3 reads TGTGCCAGCAGCTTGGCCCCTAGCACCGGGGAGCTGTTTTTT. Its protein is CASSLAPSTGELFF.

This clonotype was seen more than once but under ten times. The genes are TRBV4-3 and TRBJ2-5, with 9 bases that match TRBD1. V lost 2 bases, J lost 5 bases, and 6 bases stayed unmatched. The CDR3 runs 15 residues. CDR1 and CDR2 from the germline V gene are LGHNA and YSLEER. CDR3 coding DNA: TGCGCCAGCAGCCAATCCCGACAGGGGGGGGAGACCCAGTACTTC. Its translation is CASSQSRQGGETQYF.

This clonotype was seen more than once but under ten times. The CDR3 is CAIRPLVGGGNEQFF. For the CDR3, the DNA is TGTGCCATCAGACCTCTAGTGGGGGGAGGAAATGAGCAGTTCTTC. The chain has TRBV10-3 and TRBJ2-1; perhaps TRBD2 as D (6 bases). The CDR3 contains 15 residues. Germline loops: CDR1 ENHRY, CDR2 SYGVKD. Deletions cut 6 bases from V and 7 bases from J, with 19 bases between.

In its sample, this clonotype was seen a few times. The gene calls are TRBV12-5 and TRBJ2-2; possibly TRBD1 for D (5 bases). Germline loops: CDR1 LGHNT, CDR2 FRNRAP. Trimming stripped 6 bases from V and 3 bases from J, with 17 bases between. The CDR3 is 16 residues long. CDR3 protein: CASGRADSQYTGELFF. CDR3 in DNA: TGTGCTAGTGGCCGCGCTGACAGCCAGTACACCGGGGAGCTGTTTTTT.